One T cell receptor beta chain is described in this entry. The antigen is unknown. The germline V gene encodes CDR1 MNHEY and CDR2 SMNVEV (reference sequence). Trimming cost V 2 bases and J 4 bases, with 3 bases left between them. CDR3 length: 12 residues. The PCR had 60 Vbeta and 13 Jbeta primers. Measured with immunoSEQ multiplex PCR; TCRdb has only the in-frame clones, and not every one. The sample yields around 150,000 clones, approximately 80% seen once. The data were obtained in a study of cytomegalovirus exposure and HLA in healthy donors. Whole-study results and caveats: TCR beta chain V- and J-gene trimming was linked, in a later analysis, to a missense variant in DCLRE1C.

This receptor was obtained from a man aged 50-60 years in good health and CMV-seropositive. This chain links TRBV27 with TRBJ1-5; D unresolved. The sequencing input was PBMCs. The CDR3 spells CASSLPNQPQHF. The CDR3 DNA is TGTGCCAGCAGTTTACCAAATCAGCCCCAGCATTTT.